The rows below give T cell receptor beta chains drawn from one sample of a study of cytomegalovirus exposure and HLA in healthy donors. Sequenced by immunoSEQ multiplex PCR; TCRdb stores in-frame clones only, minus some. The sample includes about 97,000 clones, around three quarters seen only once; the top ten take roughly 4%. The material sequenced was PBMCs. The source of these receptors is a man between 35 and 55 years old in good health and CMV-seronegative. Both conserved end residues are part of each CDR3. D genes are given only for firm matches.

v_gene	j_gene	d_gene	CDR3aa	CDR3nt
TRBV2	TRBJ1-2	TRBD1	CASSVRQGAVSYTF	TGTGCCAGCAGTGTAAGACAGGGGGCGGTGAGCTACACCTTC
TRBV18	TRBJ1-3	-	CASSPLPRRPGNTIYF	TGTGCCAGCTCACCACTCCCCCGGAGACCTGGAAACACCATATATTTT
TRBV6-5	TRBJ2-2	-	CASTTNREGTGELFF	TGTGCCAGCACCACAAACAGGGAAGGGACCGGGGAGCTGTTTTTT
TRBV6-1	TRBJ2-5	-	CASSEALQETQYF	TGTGCCAGCAGTGAAGCATTACAAGAGACCCAGTACTTC
TRBV6-1	TRBJ1-1	-	CASRNQGWNTEAFF	TGTGCCAGCAGGAACCAGGGTTGGAACACTGAAGCTTTCTTT
TRBV13	TRBJ2-5	TRBD2	CASSLMGGGAEETQYF	TGTGCCAGCAGCTTAATGGGCGGGGGGGCTGAAGAGACCCAGTACTTC
TRBV30	TRBJ2-5	-	CAWTEQETQYF	TGTGCCTGGACAGAACAAGAGACCCAGTACTTC
TRBV18	TRBJ1-3	-	CASSLGIGNTIYF	TGTGCCAGCTCCCTCGGGATCGGAAACACCATATATTTT
TRBV6-6	TRBJ1-1	-	CASSYSNGWNTEAFF	TGTGCCAGCAGTTACTCGAACGGGTGGAACACTGAAGCTTTCTTT
TRBV19	TRBJ2-7	-	CASSALGLLYEQYF	TGTGCCAGTAGTGCCTTGGGACTTCTCTACGAGCAGTACTTC
TRBV10-1	TRBJ1-2	TRBD1	CASSDDRGLGGYTF	TGCGCCAGCAGTGACGACAGGGGGCTAGGCGGCTACACCTTC
TRBV19	TRBJ2-3	-	CASTPPGTDTQYF	TGTGCCAGTACGCCCCCAGGGACAGATACGCAGTATTTT
TRBV6-6	TRBJ1-5	-	CASSYSRQAKNQPQHF	TGTGCCAGCAGTTACTCTCGACAGGCGAAAAATCAGCCCCAGCATTTT
TRBV9	TRBJ1-5	-	CASSPRGAFNQPQHF	TGTGCCAGCAGCCCCCGGGGGGCCTTCAATCAGCCCCAGCATTTT
TRBV19	TRBJ1-2	-	CASSIDHRVSYGYTF	TGTGCCAGTAGTATAGATCACCGGGTCTCCTATGGCTACACCTTC
TRBV29-1	TRBJ1-3	TRBD1	CSARTGAADTIYF	TGCAGCGCCCGAACAGGGGCGGCGGACACCATATATTTT